Listed here are 28 T cell receptor beta chains from one sample, sequenced in a study of T cell clones after liver transplantation. Clones were sequenced by immunoSEQ multiplex PCR, and TCRdb holds only the in-frame ones, with some missing. The sample includes roughly 55,000 clones, roughly 71% of them seen just once. This specimen was CD4+ T cells from blood, taken 54 months after liver transplant. The receptor source for this set is a human patient who received a liver transplant. Some T cells may possibly be graft donor cells.

The CDR3 DNA reads as TGTGCCTGGAGAGGAAAGGGAGCCTACGAGCAGTACTTC. Translation: CAWRGKGAYEQYF. The chain recombines TRBV30 with TRBJ2-7, with a weak D call TRBD2 (5 bases). Per germline, CDR1 GTSNPN and CDR2 SVGIG (reference sequence). There are 13 residues in the CDR3. V was shortened by 3 bases and J by 2 bases, with 11 bases between the two germline ends.

This chain joins TRBV7-2 and TRBJ2-4; D could derive from TRBD1 or TRBD2 (7 bases each). The germline V gene has CDR1 SGHTA and CDR2 FQGNSA. Trimming stripped 1 base from V and 6 bases from J, with 16 bases between. The CDR3 length is 16 residues. The CDR3 region is CASSLVYRGGVNIQYF. The CDR3 DNA follows: TGTGCCAGCAGCTTAGTATACAGGGGAGGGGTAAACATTCAGTACTTC. Complete variable domain (other parts from reference TRBV7-2 and TRBJ2-4): GAGVSQSPSNKVTEKGKDVELRCDPISGHTALYWYRQSLGQGLEFLIYFQGNSAPDKSGLPSDRFSAERTGGSVSTLTIQRTQQEDSAVYLCASSLVYRGGVNIQYFGAGTRLSVL.

The chain has TRBV7-9 and TRBJ2-1; 7 nucleotides match TRBD1. The CDR3 is 17 residues long. Germline-derived CDR1 and CDR2 are SEHNR and FQNEAQ (reference sequence). V lost 4 bases to trimming and J lost 3 bases; unmatched junction nucleotides: 12. The CDR3, as DNA: TGTGCCAGCAGCTCCCTTGAGGGGGCCTCATACTACAATGAGCAGTTCTTC. Amino acid sequence: CASSSLEGASYYNEQFF.

The genes are TRBV6-1 and TRBJ2-3; D uncertain. Trimming stripped 6 bases from V and 3 bases from J, with 4 bases between. CDR3 length: 11 amino acids. The germline V gene encodes CDR1 MNHNS and CDR2 SASEGT. The CDR3 nucleotides read TGTGCCAGCAGACCTACAGATACGCAGTATTTT. Translated, it gives CASRPTDTQYF.

The chain carries TRBV30 and TRBJ1-6; TRBD1 agrees at 7 bases. CDR1 and CDR2 (germline): GTSNPN, SVGIG (reference sequence). The CDR3 totals 14 residues. V lost 3 bases and J lost 10; bases outside the gene matches: 9. The CDR3 DNA reads TGTGCCTGGAGCGCAGGGGGACAACAGTCACCCCTCCACTTT. Protein: CAWSAGGQQSPLHF.

This clone was detected once. The rearrangement uses TRBV28 and TRBJ2-3; TRBD1 or TRBD2 may be the D gene (8 bases each). The germline gives CDR1 MDHEN, CDR2 SYDVKM. Trimming pared 6 bases from V and 0 bases from J, leaving 16 bases between. This CDR3 comprises 16 residues. The chain's CDR3 is CASRPGGTGSTDTQYF. The CDR3 bases are TGTGCCAGCAGACCGGGGGGGACAGGTAGCACAGATACGCAGTATTTT.

The rearrangement links TRBV7-2 to TRBJ2-3; D uncertain. Deletions cut 0 bases from V and 0 bases from J, with 10 bases between. The CDR3 length is 16 residues. Per the germline V gene, CDR1 is SGHTA and CDR2 is FQGNSA. The CDR3 protein is CASSLASALSTDTQYF. The CDR3 region has the DNA TGTGCCAGCAGCTTAGCCAGCGCCCTTAGCACAGATACGCAGTATTTT.

CDR3: CASSQEVPAGGGETQYF. For the CDR3, the DNA is TGCGCCAGCAGCCAAGAGGTCCCAGCGGGGGGAGGAGAGACCCAGTACTTC. The chain is built from TRBV4-1 and TRBJ2-5; 9 bases are a match to TRBD2. CDR1 and CDR2 (germline): MGHRA, YSYEKL. The V segment lost 0 bases and the J segment 4 bases; nucleotides outside the gene matches: 9. The CDR3 has 17 amino acids.

The chain employs TRBV18 and TRBJ2-7; D could derive from TRBD1 or TRBD2 (5 bases each). This CDR3 spans 14 amino acids. Between the trimmed V and J ends, which lost 0 bases and 6 bases, there was a span of 12 bases. The germline V gene encodes CDR1 KGHSH and CDR2 LQKENI. CDR3 DNA: TGTGCCAGCTCACCACCTCCCGAGGGGAGCGAGCAGTACTTC. Translating gives CASSPPPEGSEQYF.

The V call is TRBV7-2, the J call TRBJ2-1; 7 bases are shared with TRBD1. V lost 5 bases, J lost 3 bases, and 10 bases stayed unmatched. The CDR3 is made up of 16 amino acids. Germline CDR1 and CDR2: SGHTA and FQGNSA. CDR3 sequence (DNA): TGTGCCAGCAGCCCGACCTCGACAGGGTACTACAATGAGCAGTTCTTC. This encodes CASSPTSTGYYNEQFF.

The CDR3 sequence is CASSEAARTGTNTGELFF. CDR3 DNA sequence: TGTGCCAGCAGTGAAGCCGCGAGGACAGGGACGAACACCGGGGAGCTGTTTTTT. The chain recombines TRBV2 with TRBJ2-2, with 8 bases aligning to TRBD1. V dropped 0 bases and J dropped 0; count of bases not matched to a gene: 6. Germline values: CDR1 SNHLY, CDR2 FYNNEI. This CDR3 spans 18 amino acids.

The chain carries TRBV28 and TRBJ2-7; the D gene is possibly TRBD1 (6 bases). V gave up 4 bases and J gave up 2 bases, with 15 bases separating them. This CDR3 has 15 residues. Germline lookup yields CDR1 MDHEN and CDR2 SYDVKM. The DNA of the CDR3 is TGTGCCAGCAGTTATGCGTGGGACAAGCCCTACGAGCAGTACTTC. This codes for CASSYAWDKPYEQYF.

The chain carries TRBV28 and TRBJ2-6; no clear D. CDR3 length: 18 residues. Trimming removed 3 bases at V and 2 bases at J, with 17 bases between. Looked up from germline, CDR1 is MDHEN and CDR2 is SYDVKM. CDR3 loop: CASSFSKGWVTGANVLTF. The CDR3 DNA reads as TGTGCCAGCAGTTTCTCGAAAGGTTGGGTAACTGGGGCCAACGTCCTGACTTTC.

The rearrangement uses TRBV4-2 and TRBJ2-7, with 7 nucleotides matching TRBD1. Germline-derived CDR1 and CDR2 are LGHNA and YNFKEQ. V was pared by 0 bases and J by 2 bases, with 13 bases of the junction left unmatched. The CDR3 contains 18 residues. The CDR3: CASSQDLGETGPTYEQYF. CDR3 DNA: TGTGCCAGCAGCCAAGATTTGGGGGAGACAGGGCCAACCTACGAGCAGTACTTC.

This sequence joins TRBV19 and TRBJ1-1, with D possibly matching TRBD1 (5 bases). V lost 3 bases and J lost 10, with 27 bases in between. The CDR3 has 17 residues. Germline V gene sequence: CDR1 LNHDA, CDR2 SQIVND (reference sequence). CDR3 nucleotides: TGTGCCAGTAGTATCACCGCCGGGACCCCGTCCAACGGGGGAGCTTTCTTT. Its protein product is CASSITAGTPSNGGAFF.

The rearrangement uses TRBV5-4 and TRBJ1-6, with 11 bases aligning to TRBD1. This CDR3 has 17 amino acids. The germline gives CDR1 SGHNT, CDR2 YYREEE (reference sequence). V was clipped by 4 bases and J by 4 bases; unmatched bases: 7. CDR3 nucleotides: TGTGCCAGCAGCCTCTGGACAGGGGGCCGATATAATTCACCCCTCCACTTT. Translated, it gives CASSLWTGGRYNSPLHF.

This clone was picked up a small number of times. J is TRBJ2-3 and V is TRBV7-8; tentative D call: TRBD2 (5 bases). This CDR3 spans 16 amino acids. V lost 0 bases, J lost 2 bases, and 12 bases lay in between. Germline V gene lookup returns CDR1 SGHVS and CDR2 FQNEAQ. CDR3 coding DNA: TGTGCCAGCAGCTTAGCGCGGAGCGGTATCACAGATACGCAGTATTTT. The encoded protein is CASSLARSGITDTQYF.

The CDR3 region has the DNA TGTGCCAGCAGCTTAGGGGAGGAACAGTTCTTC. Amino acid sequence: CASSLGEEQFF. The chain has TRBV11-3 and TRBJ2-1; weak D call: TRBD2 (6 bases). V dropped 1 base and J dropped 13 bases, with 8 bases sitting between them. The CDR3 length is 11 residues. CDR1 is SGHNT and CDR2 is YENEEA in the germline V gene.

The rearrangement joins TRBV27 to TRBJ1-3, with D perhaps matching TRBD1 (5 bases). The germline CDR1 and CDR2 sequences are MNHEY and SMNVEV (reference sequence). CDR3 length equals 15 residues. Trimming took off 2 bases at V and 0 bases at J, with 8 bases between the two ends. The CDR3 DNA reads TGTGCCAGCAGTTTACAGGGTATCTCTGGAAACACCATATATTTT. It codes for CASSLQGISGNTIYF.

The chain recombines TRBV28 with TRBJ2-1, with D perhaps matching TRBD1 or TRBD2 (5 bases each). V lost 6 bases and J lost 9, with 21 bases in between. Germline V CDR1 and CDR2: MDHEN, SYDVKM. This CDR3 region has 15 residues. The chain's CDR3 is CASSPERGWVGEQFF. The CDR3 DNA follows: TGTGCCAGCAGCCCGGAGAGGGGATGGGTCGGTGAGCAGTTCTTC.

This CDR3 is CASSGAGPGPQHF. CDR3 sequence (DNA): TGTGCCAGTAGTGGGGCGGGTCCGGGGCCCCAGCATTTT. This sequence joins TRBV19 and TRBJ1-5, with D maybe TRBD1 (5 bases). The CDR3 sequence is 13 residues long. Between the trimmed V and J ends, which lost 5 bases and 9 bases, there was a span of 14 bases. Per the germline V gene, CDR1 is LNHDA and CDR2 is SQIVND (reference sequence).

The J gene is TRBJ2-6, the V gene TRBV28; D remains ambiguous. Germline assignment: CDR1 MDHEN and CDR2 SYDVKM. This CDR3 comprises 14 residues. The germline V and J ends were trimmed by 10 bases and 4 bases, with 14 bases remaining between them. CDR3 nucleotide sequence: TGTGCCACCCATTCCGAGAACGGGGCCAACGTCCTGACTTTC. It specifies CATHSENGANVLTF.

V is TRBV27 and J is TRBJ2-7, with a tentative D call TRBD1 (6 bases). From germline, CDR1 is MNHEY and CDR2 SMNVEV (reference sequence). Trimming stripped 2 bases from V and 2 bases from J, with 10 bases between. This CDR3 is built from 14 residues. CDR3 nucleotide sequence: TGTGCCAGCAGTTTAGAGGGGGTGGCCTACGAGCAGTACTTC. Protein product: CASSLEGVAYEQYF.

CDR3 sequence reads: CASSQLAYNEQFF. The CDR3 bases are TGTGCCAGCAGCCAACTGGCCTACAATGAGCAGTTCTTC. This chain uses TRBV4-2 with TRBJ2-1; D is unresolved. V was cut by 2 bases and J by 2 bases, with 4 bases left in between. Germline CDR1 and CDR2: LGHNA and YNFKEQ. The CDR3 spans 13 residues.

The chain employs TRBV11-3 and TRBJ2-2; perhaps D is TRBD1 or TRBD2 (5 bases each). The germline gives CDR1 SGHNT, CDR2 YENEEA. The CDR3 loop spans 14 amino acids. V shed 3 bases and J shed 4 bases, with 9 bases lying between them. The CDR3 DNA reads as TGTGCCAGCAGCTTGATTGGGGGCACCGGGGAGCTGTTTTTT. It encodes CASSLIGGTGELFF.

This chain uses TRBV6-1 with TRBJ2-7, with a weak D call TRBD2 (5 bases). Germline CDR1 MNHNS, CDR2 SASEGT. The CDR3 extends over 11 amino acids. The ends were cut back, 6 bases at V and 4 bases at J, with 7 bases in the middle. CDR3 region: CASSGLYEQYF. CDR3 sequence (DNA): TGTGCCAGCAGCGGACTGTACGAGCAGTACTTC.

J is TRBJ2-3 and V is TRBV28; the match to TRBD1 covers 10 bases. The germline V gene encodes CDR1 MDHEN and CDR2 SYDVKM. Losses at the gene ends were 3 bases for V and 1 base for J; bases not matched to a gene: 4. The CDR3 totals 16 residues. In DNA form, the CDR3 reads TGTGCCAGCAGTTTGTCCGGGACAGGGGGCACAGATACGCAGTATTTT. It codes for CASSLSGTGGTDTQYF.

The chain carries TRBV7-8 and TRBJ1-4; tentative D call: TRBD1 (5 bases). Germline V gene lookup returns CDR1 SGHVS and CDR2 FQNEAQ. Trimming cost V 0 bases and J 10 bases, with 12 bases left between them. This CDR3 spans 14 amino acids. CDR3 sequence reads: CASSLAQQGGKLFF. In nucleotides, the CDR3 is TGTGCCAGCAGCTTAGCCCAGCAGGGAGGAAAACTGTTTTTT.